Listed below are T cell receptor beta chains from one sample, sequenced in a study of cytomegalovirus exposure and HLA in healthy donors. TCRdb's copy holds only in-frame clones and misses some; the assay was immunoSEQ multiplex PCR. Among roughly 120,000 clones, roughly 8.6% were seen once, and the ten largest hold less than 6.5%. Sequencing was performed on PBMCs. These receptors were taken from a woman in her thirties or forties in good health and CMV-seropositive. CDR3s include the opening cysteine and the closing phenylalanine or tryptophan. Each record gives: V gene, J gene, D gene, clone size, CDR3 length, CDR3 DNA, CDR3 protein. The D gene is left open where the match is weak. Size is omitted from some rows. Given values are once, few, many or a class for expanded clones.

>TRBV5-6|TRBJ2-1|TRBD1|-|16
TGTGCCAGCAGCTTGGGTGACAGGGGGCTGGGCAATGAGCAGTTCTTC
CASSLGDRGLGNEQFF
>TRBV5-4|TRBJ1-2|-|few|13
TGTGCCAGCAGCTTGGTAGGGGACTCTGGCTACACCTTC
CASSLVGDSGYTF
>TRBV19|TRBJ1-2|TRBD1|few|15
TGTGCCAGTACCCTAGACAGGGTAGGCAACTATGGCTACACCTTC
CASTLDRVGNYGYTF
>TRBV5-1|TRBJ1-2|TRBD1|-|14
TGCGCCAGCAGTTCCGGGACAGTTGTATATGGCTACACCTTC
CASSSGTVVYGYTF
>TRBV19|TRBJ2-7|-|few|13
TGTGCCAGTAGTACCCGACTCTCCTACGAGCAGTACTTC
CASSTRLSYEQYF
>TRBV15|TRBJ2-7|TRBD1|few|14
TGTGCCACCAGCAGAGTCGACAGGGGCGGCGAGCAGTACTTC
CATSRVDRGGEQYF
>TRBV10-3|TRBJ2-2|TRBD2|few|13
TGTGCCATCAGGGCGGGGGGAACCGGGGAGCTGTTTTTT
CAIRAGGTGELFF
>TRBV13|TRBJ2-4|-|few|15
TGTGCCAGCAGCCCCCTGGCAGGAGCCAAAAACATTCAGTACTTC
CASSPLAGAKNIQYF
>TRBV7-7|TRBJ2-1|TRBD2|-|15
TGTGCCAGCAGCCAGCTAGCGGGGTCATACAATGAGCAGTTCTTC
CASSQLAGSYNEQFF
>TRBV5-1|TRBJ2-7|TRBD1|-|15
TGCGCCAGCAGCTTGGAAGGGGGCAGCTCCTACGAGCAGTACTTC
CASSLEGGSSYEQYF